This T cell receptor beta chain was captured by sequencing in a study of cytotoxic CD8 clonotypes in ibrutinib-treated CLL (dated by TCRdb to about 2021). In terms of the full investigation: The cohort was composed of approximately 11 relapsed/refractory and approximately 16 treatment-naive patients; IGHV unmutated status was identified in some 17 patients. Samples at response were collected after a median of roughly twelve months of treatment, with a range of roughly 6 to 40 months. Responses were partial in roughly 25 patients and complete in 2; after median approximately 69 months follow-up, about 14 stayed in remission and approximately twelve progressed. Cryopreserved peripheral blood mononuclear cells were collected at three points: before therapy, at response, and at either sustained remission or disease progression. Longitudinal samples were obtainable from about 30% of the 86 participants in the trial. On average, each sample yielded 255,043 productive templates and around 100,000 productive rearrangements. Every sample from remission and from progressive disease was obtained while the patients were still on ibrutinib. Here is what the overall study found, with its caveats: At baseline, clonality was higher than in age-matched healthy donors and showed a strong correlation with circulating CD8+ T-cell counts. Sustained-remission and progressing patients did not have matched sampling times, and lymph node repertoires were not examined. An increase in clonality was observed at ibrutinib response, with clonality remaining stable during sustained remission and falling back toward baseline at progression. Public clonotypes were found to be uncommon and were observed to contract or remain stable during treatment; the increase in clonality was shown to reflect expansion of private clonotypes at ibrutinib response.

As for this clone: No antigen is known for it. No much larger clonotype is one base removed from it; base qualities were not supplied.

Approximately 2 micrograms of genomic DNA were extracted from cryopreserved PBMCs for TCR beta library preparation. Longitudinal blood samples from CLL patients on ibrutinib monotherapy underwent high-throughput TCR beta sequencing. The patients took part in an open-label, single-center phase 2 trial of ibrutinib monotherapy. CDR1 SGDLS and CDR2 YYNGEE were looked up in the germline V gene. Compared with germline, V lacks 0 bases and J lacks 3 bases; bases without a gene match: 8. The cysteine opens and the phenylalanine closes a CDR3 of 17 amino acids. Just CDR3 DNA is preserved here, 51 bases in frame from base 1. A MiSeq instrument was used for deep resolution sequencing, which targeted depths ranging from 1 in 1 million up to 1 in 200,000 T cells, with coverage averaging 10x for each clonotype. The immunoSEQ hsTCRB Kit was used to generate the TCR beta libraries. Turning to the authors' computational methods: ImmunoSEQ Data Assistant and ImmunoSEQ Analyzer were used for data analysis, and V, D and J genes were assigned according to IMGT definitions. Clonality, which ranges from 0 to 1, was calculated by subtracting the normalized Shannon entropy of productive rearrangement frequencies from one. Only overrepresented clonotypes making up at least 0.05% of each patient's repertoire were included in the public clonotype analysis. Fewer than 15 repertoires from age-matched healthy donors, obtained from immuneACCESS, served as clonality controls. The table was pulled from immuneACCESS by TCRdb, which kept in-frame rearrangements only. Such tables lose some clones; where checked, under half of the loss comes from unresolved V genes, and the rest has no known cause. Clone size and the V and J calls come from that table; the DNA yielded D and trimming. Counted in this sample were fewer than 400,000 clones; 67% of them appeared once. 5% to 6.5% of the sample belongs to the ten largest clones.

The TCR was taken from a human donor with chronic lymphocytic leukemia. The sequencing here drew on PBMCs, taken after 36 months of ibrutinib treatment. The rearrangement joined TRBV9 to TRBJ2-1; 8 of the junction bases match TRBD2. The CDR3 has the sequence CASSVARKGTSYNEQFF. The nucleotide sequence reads TGTGCCAGCAGCGTAGCTCGGAAAGGGACTAGCTACAATGAGCAGTTCTTC.